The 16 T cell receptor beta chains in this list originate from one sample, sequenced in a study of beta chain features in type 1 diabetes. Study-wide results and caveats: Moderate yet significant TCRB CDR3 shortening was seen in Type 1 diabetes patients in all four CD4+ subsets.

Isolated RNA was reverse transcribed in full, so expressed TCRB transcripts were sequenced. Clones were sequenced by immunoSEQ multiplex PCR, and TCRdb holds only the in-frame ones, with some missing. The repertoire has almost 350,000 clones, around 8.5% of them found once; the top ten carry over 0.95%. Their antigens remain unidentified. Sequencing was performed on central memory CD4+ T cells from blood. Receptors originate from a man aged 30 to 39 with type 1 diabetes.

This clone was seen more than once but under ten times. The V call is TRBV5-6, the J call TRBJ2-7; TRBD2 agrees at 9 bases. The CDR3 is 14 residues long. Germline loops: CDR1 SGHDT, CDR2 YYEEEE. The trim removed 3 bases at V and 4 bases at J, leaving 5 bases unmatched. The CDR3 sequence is CASSSGLARYEQYF. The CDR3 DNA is TGTGCCAGCAGCTCAGGACTAGCGAGATACGAGCAGTACTTC.

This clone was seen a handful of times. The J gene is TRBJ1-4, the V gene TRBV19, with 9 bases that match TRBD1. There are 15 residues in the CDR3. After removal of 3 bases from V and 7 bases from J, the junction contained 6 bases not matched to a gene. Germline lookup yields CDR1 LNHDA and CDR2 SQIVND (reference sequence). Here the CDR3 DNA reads TGTGCCAGTAGTATTCGAGAGGACAGGGGTGAAAAACTGTTTTTT. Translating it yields CASSIREDRGEKLFF.

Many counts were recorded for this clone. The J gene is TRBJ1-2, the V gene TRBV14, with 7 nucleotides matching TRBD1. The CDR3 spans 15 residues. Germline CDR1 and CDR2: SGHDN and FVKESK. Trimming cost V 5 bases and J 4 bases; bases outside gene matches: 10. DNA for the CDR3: TGTGCCAGCAGCACATCGACAGGGTGGAGCTATGGCTACACCTTC. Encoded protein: CASSTSTGWSYGYTF.

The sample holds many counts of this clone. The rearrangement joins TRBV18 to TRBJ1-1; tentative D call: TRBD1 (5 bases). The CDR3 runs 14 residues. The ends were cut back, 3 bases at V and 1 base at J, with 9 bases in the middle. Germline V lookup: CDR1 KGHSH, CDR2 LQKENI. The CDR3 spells CASSPRQQNTEAFF. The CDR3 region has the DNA TGTGCCAGCTCACCGCGACAGCAGAACACTGAAGCTTTCTTT.

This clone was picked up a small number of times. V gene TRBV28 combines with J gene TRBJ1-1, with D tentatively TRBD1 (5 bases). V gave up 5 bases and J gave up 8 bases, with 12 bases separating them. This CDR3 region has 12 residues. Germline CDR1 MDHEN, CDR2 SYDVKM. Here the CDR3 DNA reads TGTGCCAGCAGTCTCCTCCACAGGGAAGCTTTCTTT. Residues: CASSLLHREAFF.

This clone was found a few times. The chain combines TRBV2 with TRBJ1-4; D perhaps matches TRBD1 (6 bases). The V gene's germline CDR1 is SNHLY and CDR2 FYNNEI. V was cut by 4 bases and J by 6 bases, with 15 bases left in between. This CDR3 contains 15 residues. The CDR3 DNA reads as TGTGCCAGCAGTGGCTTACAGGGTGGTCATGAAAAACTGTTTTTT. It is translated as CASSGLQGGHEKLFF. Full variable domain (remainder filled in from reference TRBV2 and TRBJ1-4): EPEVTQTPSHQVTQMGQEVILRCVPISNHLYFYWYRQILGQKVEFLVSFYNNEISEKSEIFDDQFSVERPDGSNFTLKIRSTKLEDSAMYFCASSGLQGGHEKLFFGSGTQLSVL.

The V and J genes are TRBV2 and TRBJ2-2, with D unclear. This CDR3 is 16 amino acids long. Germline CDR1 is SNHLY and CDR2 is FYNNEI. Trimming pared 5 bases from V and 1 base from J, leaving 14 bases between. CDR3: CASSLRSTGNTGELFF. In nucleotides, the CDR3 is TGTGCCAGCAGTCTCCGGTCGACGGGGAACACCGGGGAGCTGTTTTTT.

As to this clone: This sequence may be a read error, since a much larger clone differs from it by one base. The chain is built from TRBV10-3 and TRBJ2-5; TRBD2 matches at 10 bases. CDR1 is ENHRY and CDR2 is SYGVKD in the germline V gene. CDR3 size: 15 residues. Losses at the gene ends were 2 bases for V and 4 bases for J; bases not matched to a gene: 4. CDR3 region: CAISEAAGGLETQYF. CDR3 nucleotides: TGTGCCATCAGTGAGGCAGCGGGGGGGCTAGAGACCCAGTACTTC.

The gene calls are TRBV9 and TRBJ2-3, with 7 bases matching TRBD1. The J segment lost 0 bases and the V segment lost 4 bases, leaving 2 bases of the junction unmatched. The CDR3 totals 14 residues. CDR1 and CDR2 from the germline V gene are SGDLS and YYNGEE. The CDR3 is CASSLGQSTDTQYF. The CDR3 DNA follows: TGTGCCAGCAGCTTGGGACAGAGCACAGATACGCAGTATTTT. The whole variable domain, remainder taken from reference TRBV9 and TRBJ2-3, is DSGVTQTPKHLITATGQRVTLRCSPRSGDLSVYWYQQSLDQGLQFLIQYYNGEERAKGNILERFSAQQFPDLHSELNLSSLELGDSALYFCASSLGQSTDTQYFGPGTRLTVL.

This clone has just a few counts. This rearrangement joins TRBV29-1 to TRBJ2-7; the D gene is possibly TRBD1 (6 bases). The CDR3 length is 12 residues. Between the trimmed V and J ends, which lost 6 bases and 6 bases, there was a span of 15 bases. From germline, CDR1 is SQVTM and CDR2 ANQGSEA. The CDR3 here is CSVGYRDAEQYF. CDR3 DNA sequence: TGCAGCGTCGGTTACAGGGATGCCGAGCAGTACTTC.

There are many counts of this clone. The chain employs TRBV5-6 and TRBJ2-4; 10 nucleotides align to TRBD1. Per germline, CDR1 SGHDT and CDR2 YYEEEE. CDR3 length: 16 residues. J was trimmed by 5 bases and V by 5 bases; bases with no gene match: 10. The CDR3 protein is CASRSEGQGSENIQYF. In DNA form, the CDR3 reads TGTGCCAGCAGATCGGAGGGACAGGGGAGCGAAAACATTCAGTACTTC.

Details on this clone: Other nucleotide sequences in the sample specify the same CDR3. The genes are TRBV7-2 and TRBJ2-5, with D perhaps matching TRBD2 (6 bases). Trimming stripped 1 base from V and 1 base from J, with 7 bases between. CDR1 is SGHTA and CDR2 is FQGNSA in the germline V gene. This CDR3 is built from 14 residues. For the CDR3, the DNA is TGTGCCAGCAGCTTAGGGAGGGCCCAAGAGACCCAGTACTTC. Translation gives CASSLGRAQETQYF.

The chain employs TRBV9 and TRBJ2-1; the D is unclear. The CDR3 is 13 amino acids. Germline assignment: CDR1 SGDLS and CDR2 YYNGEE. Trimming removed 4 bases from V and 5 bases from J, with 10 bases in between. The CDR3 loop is CASSTTVNNEQFF. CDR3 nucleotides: TGTGCCAGCAGCACGACGGTAAACAATGAGCAGTTCTTC.

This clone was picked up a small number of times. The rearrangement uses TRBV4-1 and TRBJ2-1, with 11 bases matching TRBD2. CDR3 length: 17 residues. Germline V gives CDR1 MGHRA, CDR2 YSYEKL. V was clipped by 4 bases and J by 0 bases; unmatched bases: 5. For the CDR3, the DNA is TGCGCCAGCAGCCCGGGACTAGCGGTGAGCTCCTACAATGAGCAGTTCTTC. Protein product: CASSPGLAVSSYNEQFF.

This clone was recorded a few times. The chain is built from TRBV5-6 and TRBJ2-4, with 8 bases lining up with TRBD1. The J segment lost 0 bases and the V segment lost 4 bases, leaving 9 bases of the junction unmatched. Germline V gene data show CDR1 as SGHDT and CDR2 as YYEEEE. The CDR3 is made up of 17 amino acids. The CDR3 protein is CASSPMAGGLAKNIQYF. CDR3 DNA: TGTGCCAGCAGCCCAATGGCAGGGGGCCTAGCCAAAAACATTCAGTACTTC. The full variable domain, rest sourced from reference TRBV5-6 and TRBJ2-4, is DAGVTQSPTHLIKTRGQQVTLRCSPKSGHDTVSWYQQALGQGPQFIFQYYEEEERQRGNFPDRFSGHQFPNYSSELNVNALLLGDSALYLCASSPMAGGLAKNIQYFGAGTRLSVL.

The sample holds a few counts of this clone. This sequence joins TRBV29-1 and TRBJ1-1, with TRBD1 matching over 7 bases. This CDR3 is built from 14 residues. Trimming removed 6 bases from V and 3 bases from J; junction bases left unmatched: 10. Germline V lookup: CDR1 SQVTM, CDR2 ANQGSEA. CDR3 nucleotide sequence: TGCAGCGTGCAGGTAGGGACAGTCTACACTGAAGCTTTCTTT. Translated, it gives CSVQVGTVYTEAFF. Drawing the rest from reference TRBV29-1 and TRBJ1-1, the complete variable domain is SAVISQKPSRDICQRGTSLTIQCQVDSQVTMMFWYRQQPGQSLTLIATANQGSEATYESGFVIDKFPISRPNLTFSTLTVSNMSPEDSSIYLCSVQVGTVYTEAFFGQGTRLTVV.